A single sample gave rise to the 15 T cell receptor beta chains below, sequenced in a study of T cell clonotyping in hematopoietic cell transplantation (dated by TCRdb to the early 2020s). The library was made by the immunoSEQ multiplex PCR assay. This immuneACCESS table, as held by TCRdb, lists in-frame sequences with V and J called but not all clones. Of the missing ones, under half trace to an unresolved V gene in checked studies; the others have no known cause. Recorded for this sample are about 4,900 clones; 70% to 85% of them occurred a single time. Approximately 22% of the sample lies in the top ten. What the time point label conveys for this sample: 180 days after allo-HCT. The sample consisted of peripheral blood mononuclear cells, taken 180 days after allogeneic stem cell transplant. The receptors originated from a male patient aged 55 to 69 who had an allogeneic stem cell transplant from an unrelated donor, so T cells may come from the graft donor. Some clones in this sample may be carry-over from other donors' samples.

The chain has TRBV11-2 and TRBJ1-6, with D unresolved. Germline V gene lookup returns CDR1 SGHAT and CDR2 FQNNGV. Trimming left V 4 bases short and J 10 bases short, with 5 bases between. The CDR3 is 11 amino acids. The CDR3 nucleotides are TGTGCCAGCAGCTCTTTATCACCCCTCCACTTT. It yields the protein CASSSLSPLHF.

This chain uses TRBV6-5 with TRBJ2-7, with 8 bases matching TRBD2. The CDR3 extends over 11 amino acids. The germline CDR1 and CDR2 sequences are MNHEY and SVGAGI. Trimming removed 8 bases from V and 5 bases from J; junction bases left unmatched: 2. The CDR3 nucleotides are TGTGCCAGCCGGGGGGGGAACGAGCAGTACTTC. It yields the protein CASRGGNEQYF.

The chain links TRBV6-1 to TRBJ2-1; 7 bases line up with TRBD1. Trimming at V came to 5 bases and at J to 8 bases, leaving 6 bases not matched to a gene. Germline loops: CDR1 MNHNS, CDR2 SASEGT. The CDR3 covers 13 residues. In nucleotides, the CDR3 is TGTGCCAGCAGTCTCGACAGGGTCTATGAGCAGTTCTTC. Protein sequence: CASSLDRVYEQFF.

This rearrangement joins TRBV6-5 to TRBJ2-7; 8 bases line up with TRBD1. J lost 0 bases, V lost 5 bases, and 3 bases had no gene match. From germline, CDR1 is MNHEY and CDR2 SVGAGI. The CDR3 runs to 14 residues. DNA for the CDR3: TGTGCCAGCAGTCGGGACAGGAGCTCCTACGAGCAGTACTTC. Its translation: CASSRDRSSYEQYF.

V gene TRBV5-8 combines with J gene TRBJ1-5, with a weak D call TRBD1 (5 bases). The CDR3 covers 14 residues. The ends were cut back, 0 bases at V and 3 bases at J, with 7 bases in the middle. Germline assignment: CDR1 SGHTS and CDR2 YDEGEE. CDR3 sequence (DNA): TGTGCCAGCAGCTTGGGACAGCCCAATCAGCCCCAGCATTTT. Its translation is CASSLGQPNQPQHF.

The chain combines TRBV4-3 with TRBJ1-4; 9 bases line up with TRBD1. Trimming at V came to 3 bases and at J to 5 bases, leaving 4 bases not matched to a gene. Germline V gives CDR1 LGHNA, CDR2 YSLEER. This CDR3 contains 15 residues. The CDR3 loop reads CASSHTGTGNEKLFF. In DNA form, the CDR3 reads TGCGCCAGCAGCCACACCGGGACAGGGAATGAAAAACTGTTTTTT.

The V gene is TRBV7-9, the J gene TRBJ1-2, with 7 bases lining up with TRBD1. The germline V gene encodes CDR1 SEHNR and CDR2 FQNEAQ (reference sequence). V was pared by 2 bases and J by 6 bases, with 9 bases of the junction left unmatched. The CDR3 has 15 amino acids. In DNA form, the CDR3 reads TGTGCCAGCAGCTTATCTCGACAGGGATGGGATGGCTACACCTTC. It codes for CASSLSRQGWDGYTF.

The rearrangement joins TRBV14 to TRBJ2-7; TRBD2 agrees at 8 bases. J gave up 3 bases and V 0 bases, and 4 bases lay outside the gene matches. CDR3 length: 15 amino acids. The germline V gene encodes CDR1 SGHDN and CDR2 FVKESK. The CDR3 nucleotides read TGTGCCAGCAGCCAAGATCGCAGCGGGAGCTACGAGCAGTACTTC. As protein: CASSQDRSGSYEQYF.

This chain connects TRBV4-3 to TRBJ1-5, with no clear D. The V end lost 1 base, the J end lost 3 bases, and 13 bases lay between the germline ends. The CDR3 is 16 residues long. Germline CDR1 and CDR2: LGHNA and YSLEER. The CDR3 loop reads CASSQVVGGFNQPQHF. CDR3 coding DNA: TGCGCCAGCAGCCAAGTGGTGGGAGGTTTCAATCAGCCCCAGCATTTT.

The chain joins TRBV30 to TRBJ2-3; 8 nucleotides agree with TRBD2. The V gene's germline CDR1 is GTSNPN and CDR2 SVGIG (reference sequence). V trimming: 1 base; J trimming: 6 bases; junction bases outside the gene matches: 9. The CDR3 runs 15 residues. The CDR3 DNA follows: TGTGCCTGGAGTGCACAACCGGGACTAGTGGATACGCAGTATTTT. It encodes CAWSAQPGLVDTQYF.

The chain couples TRBV4-1 to TRBJ1-2, with 7 bases fitting TRBD1. This CDR3 is built from 18 residues. Per the germline V gene, CDR1 is MGHRA and CDR2 is YSYEKL. V shed 0 bases, J shed 4 bases, and the junction held 14 bases outside the gene matches. CDR3 sequence: CASSQEPLTGQVGYGYTF. CDR3 coding DNA: TGCGCCAGCAGCCAAGAGCCCTTGACCGGACAGGTCGGCTATGGCTACACCTTC.

This chain links TRBV19 with TRBJ2-1; tentative D call: TRBD2 (6 bases). CDR3 length equals 14 residues. With 0 bases removed from V and 8 bases from J, the gap between germline ends came to 11 bases. The germline V gene has CDR1 LNHDA and CDR2 SQIVND (reference sequence). The CDR3 reads CASSIDAGRHEQFF. DNA for the CDR3: TGTGCCAGTAGTATAGACGCAGGGAGGCATGAGCAGTTCTTC. The variable domain in full, completed from reference TRBV19 and TRBJ2-1, reads DGGITQSPKYLFRKEGQNVTLSCEQNLNHDAMYWYRQDPGQGLRLIYYSQIVNDFQKGDIAEGYSVSREKKESFPLTVTSAQKNPTAFYLCASSIDAGRHEQFFGPGTRLTVL.

V gene TRBV6-6 combines with J gene TRBJ2-2, with D hard to call. Germline V gene data show CDR1 as MNHNY and CDR2 as SVGAGI (reference sequence). The V end was cut by 5 bases, the J end by 4 bases, with 11 bases between. The CDR3 is made up of 14 amino acids. The chain's CDR3 is CASSPQQLTGELFF. In DNA form, the CDR3 reads TGTGCCAGCAGTCCCCAACAGCTCACCGGGGAGCTGTTTTTT.

The chain carries TRBV15 and TRBJ2-7, with 9 positions matching TRBD1. Germline-derived CDR1 and CDR2 are LNHNV and YYDKDF (reference sequence). The CDR3 has 15 residues. After removal of 5 bases from V and 6 bases from J, the junction contained 11 bases not matched to a gene. For the CDR3, the DNA is TGTGCCACCAGCGGCCTATTGGGACAGGGCGGCGAGCAGTACTTC. This codes for CATSGLLGQGGEQYF.

The chain carries TRBV28 and TRBJ1-5, with D hard to call. Germline values: CDR1 MDHEN, CDR2 SYDVKM. Trimming pared 6 bases from V and 3 bases from J, leaving 12 bases between. The CDR3 is 14 residues long. CDR3 DNA: TGTGCCAGCAGCCCACTACAGTTCAATCAGCCCCAGCATTTT. This gives the protein CASSPLQFNQPQHF.